This TCR beta chain emerged from a study of blood T cell repertoires in COVID-19. Looking at the study overall: Some COVID-19 samples were acute and others convalescent; all came from the United States, Italy and Spain. Nucleic acid was either cDNA or gDNA, and it came from T cells, B-cell-depleted T cells, or PBMCs.

In the authors' methods: Amplification of reference gene primers provided the estimated nucleated cell counts. The assay was immunoSEQ multiplex PCR, and TCRdb's table has in-frame clones only and misses some. The DNA was the basis for D and trimming; V, J and clone size are from that table. This table holds just over 300,000 clones, 75% to 90% found once. The J segment lost 2 bases and the V segment lost 4 bases, leaving 11 bases of the junction unmatched. Germline V lookup: CDR1 SGHRS, CDR2 YFSETQ. CDR3 size: 19 residues. The TCR originated in a man between 18 and 29 years old with active or convalescent COVID-19. Sequencing was done on a sample of peripheral blood. The V gene is TRBV5-1, the J gene TRBJ2-1; 14 bases match TRBD2. CDR3: CASSPWGTSGGDAYNEQFF. DNA for the CDR3: TGCGCCAGCAGCCCCTGGGGGACTAGCGGGGGCGACGCCTACAATGAGCAGTTCTTC.